This TCR beta chain was captured in a study of blood T cells in healthy people across ages. The length of the CDR3 is 13 residues. V lost 11 bases and J 3 bases, leaving 14 bases between the germline ends. The germline V gene encodes CDR1 MDHEN and CDR2 SYDVKM. A remark on this clonotype: Its antigen is undetermined.

A second PCR, run for roughly 7 to 12 cycles, used a sample-barcoded 5' primer plus a J-beta primer mix. Each CDR3 protein is one row after TCRdb ran MiXCR on the 5' RACE reads. The sample includes approximately 770,000 distinct CDR3 sequences, roughly 50% seen only once; the top ten take around 22%. Study-level findings and limits: Older individuals had lower TCR beta diversity per million T cells (the decline was roughly linear).

The source of this sequence is a man aged 25-45 years in good health. Material for sequencing was blood. This chain joins TRBV28 and TRBJ1-5; tentative D call: TRBD1 (5 bases). In nucleotides, the CDR3 is TGTGCCGAGGGGTCGGGGGTCAATCAGCCCCAGCATTTT. Encoded protein: CAEGSGVNQPQHF.